This is a list of T cell receptor beta chains from one sample in a study of blood T cell repertoires in COVID-19. Method: immunoSEQ multiplex PCR; TCRdb's copy keeps in-frame clones and lacks some. The sample carries about 170,000 clones, approximately 84% recorded once. Sequencing was done on a sample of peripheral blood. These receptors were obtained from a man aged 65 to 79 with active or convalescent COVID-19. The CDR3 runs from the conserved cysteine through the conserved F or W. The order of the fields is CDR3 protein, V gene, CDR3 length, J gene.

CASSPGQGAGETQYF,TRBV18,15,TRBJ2-5
CASSLWRGHEQFF,TRBV7-2,13,TRBJ2-1
CASSVGGGYGYTF,TRBV9,13,TRBJ1-2
CASRNQGKVQYGYTF,TRBV28,15,TRBJ1-2
CAIRGASQETQYF,TRBV10-3,13,TRBJ2-5
CASERPGTISYEQYF,TRBV28,15,TRBJ2-7
CASSNGRYSSTDTQYF,TRBV6-6,16,TRBJ2-3
CASTSSVTGGAGANVLTF,TRBV5-1,18,TRBJ2-6
CASTTMAGTSGSRTDTQYF,TRBV5-1,19,TRBJ2-3
CASSLAARAVGYTF,TRBV7-2,14,TRBJ1-2
CASSQARRGNYGYTF,TRBV5-4,15,TRBJ1-2
CASSPPFSGTGGLAGVPGELFF,TRBV27,22,TRBJ2-2
CASSPLRTSGPTETQYF,TRBV18,17,TRBJ2-5
CASSSVGTGPTEAFF,TRBV6-5,15,TRBJ1-1
CASSQGDSRTYEQYF,TRBV14,15,TRBJ2-7
CASSGTPIATNEKLFF,TRBV9,16,TRBJ1-4
CASSTGAPLQETQYF,TRBV6-5,15,TRBJ2-5
CATSTDSDGQPQHF,TRBV24-1,14,TRBJ1-5
CASSPQAFGGGEQYF,TRBV5-1,15,TRBJ2-7
CSVEDVTSGSEDEQFF,TRBV29-1,16,TRBJ2-1
CASGETGTHSNQPQHF,TRBV21-1,16,TRBJ1-5
CASSAPGTGSTEAFF,TRBV9,15,TRBJ1-1
CASSRLAGAPETQYF,TRBV18,15,TRBJ2-5
CASSLGGAGEQFF,TRBV12-3/TRBV12-4,13,TRBJ2-1
CASSANHRATVLKLFF,TRBV19,16,TRBJ1-4
CASSLLRQGPPHEQYF,TRBV4-3,16,TRBJ2-7
CASSLDHSYNEQFF,TRBV27,14,TRBJ2-1
CASSLSGRMHNEQFF,TRBV7-7,15,TRBJ2-1
CASSQNRFRNQPQHF,TRBV28,15,TRBJ1-5
CASSPDGAGELFF,TRBV5-1,13,TRBJ2-2
CASSQDRGTYNEQFF,TRBV4-3,15,TRBJ2-1
CASSLREDRRNEKLFF,TRBV7-6,16,TRBJ1-4
CASSRSDRAGSYNSPLHF,TRBV5-1,18,TRBJ1-6
CASRWTPAGTQYF,TRBV12-3/TRBV12-4,13,TRBJ2-5
CASSPHPGGGQPQHF,TRBV16,15,TRBJ1-5
CASSPGQAESYEQYF,TRBV5-5,15,TRBJ2-7
CASRGGEKLFF,TRBV6-6,11,TRBJ1-4
CASSIVRGRDQPQHF,TRBV19,15,TRBJ1-5
CASSLTGSSSEQYF,TRBV11-2,14,TRBJ2-7
CASYEHANTGELFF,TRBV18,14,TRBJ2-2
CASSSGQGSGNTEAFF,TRBV5-4,16,TRBJ1-1
CASSPSHDPFRVTEAFF,TRBV18,17,TRBJ1-1
CATSGAGTNTGELFF,TRBV24-1,15,TRBJ2-2
CASSRLDREQPQHF,TRBV6-5,14,TRBJ1-5
CASTVDRAAGANVLTF,TRBV19,16,TRBJ2-6
CASSQGLAGEQYF,TRBV11-2,13,TRBJ2-7
CASSQLAGSDTGELFF,TRBV5-1,16,TRBJ2-2
CASSDRDRSGYTF,TRBV2,13,TRBJ1-2
CASSLRQGAQPNTEAFF,TRBV7-2,17,TRBJ1-1
CASSPDRDQPQHF,TRBV18,13,TRBJ1-5
CASRGYSGNEQFF,TRBV7-2,13,TRBJ2-1
CASSGGTGEGYTF,TRBV9,13,TRBJ1-2
CASTPGQLGGYTF,TRBV7-9,13,TRBJ1-2
CASSHHTGMSHQETQYF,TRBV4-1,17,TRBJ2-5
CASSLREYEQYF,TRBV3-1/TRBV3-2,12,TRBJ2-7
CASSSGANVLTF,TRBV28,12,TRBJ2-6
CATSETGGRETQYF,TRBV24-1,14,TRBJ2-5
CASSLGVTSLNEQFF,TRBV7-9,15,TRBJ2-1
CATSRDLVSIAEQFF,TRBV15,15,TRBJ2-1